These 28 T cell receptor beta chains share one sample of origin, sequenced in a study of shared clonotypes between healthy human individuals. TCRdb's copy holds only in-frame clones and misses some; the assay was immunoSEQ multiplex PCR. The sample consists of 2 million to 3 million clones, roughly 93% of them appearing once. Material for sequencing was naive CD4+ T cells from PBMCs. Subset noted: CD45RA+ positively selected. The source of these receptors is a man between 18 and 29 years old in good health. Some clones in this sample may be carry-over from other donors' samples.

The CDR3 is CASSSGTGPLGANVLTF. CDR3 DNA sequence: TGTGCCAGCAGCTCAGGGACAGGCCCCCTCGGGGCCAACGTCCTGACTTTC. The V and J genes are TRBV7-7 and TRBJ2-6; TRBD1 aligns across 8 bases. This CDR3 is built from 17 residues. Germline V gives CDR1 SSHAT, CDR2 FNYEAQ (reference sequence). Unmatched junction bases numbered 9, after V lost 4 bases and J lost 4 bases.

CDR3 bases: TGTGCCAGCAGCCGGGGGACTAGCGGGAGTAATGAGCAGTTCTTC. It yields the protein CASSRGTSGSNEQFF. The chain carries TRBV5-4 and TRBJ2-1; the match to TRBD2 covers 14 bases. With 4 bases clipped from V and 7 bases from J, the junction kept 4 bases outside the gene matches. The germline CDR1 and CDR2 sequences are SGHNT and YYREEE (reference sequence). The CDR3 totals 15 residues.

The chain couples TRBV7-2 to TRBJ1-5; TRBD1 might be the D (6 bases). Germline V gene sequence: CDR1 SGHTA, CDR2 FQGNSA. The CDR3 consists of 14 residues. Deletions cut 5 bases from V and 6 bases from J, with 14 bases between. CDR3: CASSPRGGGQPQHF. The DNA for the CDR3 is TGTGCCAGCAGCCCAAGAGGGGGTGGTCAGCCCCAGCATTTT.

Regarding this clone: Germline and junction disagree at one end, which may indicate a read error. The chain employs TRBV18 and TRBJ2-1; TRBD2 aligns across 8 bases. This CDR3 is built from 16 residues. Germline V lookup: CDR1 KGHSH, CDR2 LQKENI. CDR3 residues: CASSPPGREDWNGQFF. DNA of the CDR3: TGTGCCAGCTCACCACCGGGGCGGGAGGACTGGAATGGGCAGTTCTTC.

This sequence joins TRBV5-4 and TRBJ1-1; 7 bases map to TRBD1. Germline assignment: CDR1 SGHNT and CDR2 YYREEE (reference sequence). V lost 4 bases and J lost 2; bases outside the gene matches: 5. The CDR3 covers 14 residues. The DNA for the CDR3 is TGTGCCAGCAGCCCAAACAGGGGAAACACTGAAGCTTTCTTT. Protein sequence: CASSPNRGNTEAFF.

The chain carries TRBV25-1 and TRBJ2-1; 9 positions match TRBD2. CDR1 and CDR2 (germline): MGHDK, SYGVNS. V shed 3 bases and J 7 bases; nucleotides not matched to a gene: 4. CDR3 length equals 14 residues. The CDR3 here is CASSEAGGRNEQFF. The CDR3 coding sequence is TGTGCCAGCAGTGAGGCGGGAGGGAGGAATGAGCAGTTCTTC.

The chain couples TRBV7-8 to TRBJ2-2; 8 bases align to TRBD1. CDR3 length equals 18 residues. After removal of 2 bases from V and 0 bases from J, the junction contained 8 bases not matched to a gene. Germline assignment: CDR1 SGHVS and CDR2 FQNEAQ. The CDR3: CASSLRSRGQANTGELFF. Written as DNA, the CDR3 is TGTGCCAGCAGCTTAAGGTCTCGGGGACAGGCGAACACCGGGGAGCTGTTTTTT. The full variable domain, in which reference TRBV7-8 and TRBJ2-2 provide the parts outside the CDR3, is GAGVSQSPRYKVAKRGQDVALRCDPISGHVSLFWYQQALGQGPEFLTYFQNEAQLDKSGLPSDRFFAERPEGSVSTLKIQRTQQEDSAVYLCASSLRSRGQANTGELFFGEGSRLTVL.

This clone was counted between two and nine times. J is TRBJ1-2 and V is TRBV7-9; 7 nucleotides line up with TRBD1. The CDR3 sequence is 14 residues long. J was trimmed by 4 bases and V by 5 bases; bases with no gene match: 7. CDR1 SEHNR and CDR2 FQNEAQ come from the germline V gene (reference sequence). The CDR3 nucleotides read TGTGCCAGCAGCCCACGACAGGGAGTCTATGGCTACACCTTC. It codes for CASSPRQGVYGYTF.

This clone was seen just once. The rearrangement joins TRBV6-5 to TRBJ2-7; possibly TRBD2 for D (5 bases). V lost 6 bases and J lost 3, with 18 bases in between. This CDR3 spans 15 amino acids. The germline V gene has CDR1 MNHEY and CDR2 SVGAGI. This CDR3 is CASRADFGGSYEQYF. CDR3 DNA: TGTGCCAGCAGGGCGGACTTCGGTGGGAGCTACGAGCAGTACTTC.

This chain joins TRBV6-1 and TRBJ1-2; D is uncertain. V lost 3 bases and J 4 bases, leaving 6 bases between the germline ends. CDR3 length equals 12 residues. Germline loops: CDR1 MNHNS, CDR2 SASEGT. Here the CDR3 DNA reads TGTGCCAGCAGTGAGGTCTTCTATGGCTACACCTTC. Translated: CASSEVFYGYTF.

The count of this clone is one. CDR3 amino acids: CASSPGDRGYGYTF. CDR3 sequence (DNA): TGCGCCAGCAGCCCGGGGGACAGGGGATATGGCTACACCTTC. The chain recombines TRBV5-1 with TRBJ1-2, with 10 bases that match TRBD1. This CDR3 contains 14 residues. After removal of 4 bases from V and 5 bases from J, the junction contained 5 bases not matched to a gene. CDR1 is SGHRS, CDR2 YFSETQ, per germline.

The V call is TRBV14, the J call TRBJ2-4; 8 bases are shared with TRBD2. The CDR3 is made up of 14 amino acids. After removal of 5 bases from V and 4 bases from J, the junction contained 4 bases not matched to a gene. Germline V gives CDR1 SGHDN, CDR2 FVKESK. CDR3: CASSFTSGKNIQYF. CDR3 bases: TGTGCCAGCAGCTTCACTAGCGGTAAAAACATTCAGTACTTC.

The chain employs TRBV7-8 and TRBJ2-1; the match to TRBD2 covers 9 bases. J gave up 9 bases and V 4 bases, and 4 bases lay outside the gene matches. The germline V gene has CDR1 SGHVS and CDR2 FQNEAQ. The CDR3 is 13 amino acids. CDR3 DNA: TGTGCCAGCAGCTCGTCGACTAGCGGTGAGCAGTTCTTC. Translating gives CASSSSTSGEQFF.

V gene TRBV7-2 combines with J gene TRBJ2-5, with a weak D call TRBD2 (5 bases). The CDR3 runs to 15 residues. Germline CDR1 SGHTA, CDR2 FQGNSA. Trimming stripped 1 base from V and 2 bases from J, with 11 bases between. The chain's CDR3 is CASSLGKRRQETQYF. The CDR3 nucleotides are TGTGCCAGCAGCTTAGGGAAGCGGAGACAAGAGACCCAGTACTTC. The whole variable domain, filled in from reference TRBV7-2 and TRBJ2-5, reads GAGVSQSPSNKVTEKGKDVELRCDPISGHTALYWYRQSLGQGLEFLIYFQGNSAPDKSGLPSDRFSAERTGGSVSTLTIQRTQQEDSAVYLCASSLGKRRQETQYFGPGTRLLVL.

The chain employs TRBV5-1 and TRBJ2-3; either TRBD1 or TRBD2 may supply D (6 bases each). The CDR3 has 17 amino acids. The V gene lost 4 bases and the J gene lost 1 base, with 19 bases spanning the gap. Per germline, CDR1 SGHRS and CDR2 YFSETQ. Here the CDR3 reads CASSLRRDSGGTDTQYF. The CDR3 DNA reads as TGCGCCAGCAGCCTGAGGAGGGACTCAGGGGGCACAGATACGCAGTATTTT.

J is TRBJ1-6 and V is TRBV4-1; no definite D call. Trimming cost V 6 bases and J 5 bases, with 8 bases left between them. CDR3 size: 13 residues. The germline CDR1 and CDR2 sequences are MGHRA and YSYEKL. The CDR3 nucleotides read TGCGCCAGCAGAACAGCGAATAATTCACCCCTCCACTTT. Amino acids: CASRTANNSPLHF.

The chain uses TRBV7-6 and TRBJ1-1; D not resolved. This CDR3 comprises 14 residues. In germline, CDR1 is SGHVS, CDR2 FNYEAQ. The germline V and J ends were trimmed by 2 bases and 1 base, with 8 bases remaining between them. The DNA of the CDR3 is TGTGCCAGCAGCTTAAGATCGGCGAACACTGAAGCTTTCTTT. It codes for CASSLRSANTEAFF.

The chain combines TRBV2 with TRBJ2-4, with 10 positions matching TRBD2. Germline values: CDR1 SNHLY, CDR2 FYNNEI. The CDR3 is 18 amino acids. V lost 6 bases and J lost 3; bases outside the gene matches: 14. This CDR3 is CASRRLAGVHWDKNIQYF. As DNA, the CDR3 is TGTGCCAGCAGGCGGCTAGCGGGAGTGCACTGGGACAAAAACATTCAGTACTTC. Full variable domain (missing parts from reference TRBV2 and TRBJ2-4): EPEVTQTPSHQVTQMGQEVILRCVPISNHLYFYWYRQILGQKVEFLVSFYNNEISEKSEIFDDQFSVERPDGSNFTLKIRSTKLEDSAMYFCASRRLAGVHWDKNIQYFGAGTRLSVL.

This chain uses TRBV28 with TRBJ2-7; possibly TRBD2 for D (6 bases). The CDR3 extends over 14 amino acids. From germline, CDR1 is MDHEN and CDR2 SYDVKM. The V end was cut by 6 bases, the J end by 2 bases, with 14 bases between. The DNA for the CDR3 is TGTGCCAGCAGCCGTACCTGGGGGGCCTACGAGCAGTACTTC. Translating gives CASSRTWGAYEQYF. Variable domain in full (rest from reference TRBV28 and TRBJ2-7): DVKVTQSSRYLVKRTGEKVFLECVQDMDHENMFWYRQDPGLGLRLIYFSYDVKMKEKGDIPEGYSVSREKKERFSLILESASTNQTSMYLCASSRTWGAYEQYFGPGTRLTVT.

The chain couples TRBV19 to TRBJ2-7; possibly TRBD1 for D (6 bases). This CDR3 contains 14 residues. V was clipped by 3 bases and J by 5 bases, with 14 bases between them. Germline CDR1 is LNHDA and CDR2 is SQIVND (reference sequence). The CDR3 coding sequence is TGTGCCAGTAGTATTAGGGGGAGTCGGAACGAGCAGTACTTC. Translating gives CASSIRGSRNEQYF.

Remarks on this clone: The sample has other DNA sequences that encode this CDR3 too. The chain uses TRBV28 and TRBJ2-2, with D hard to call. There are 13 residues in the CDR3. V was pared by 5 bases and J by 2 bases, with 6 bases between. Germline lookup yields CDR1 MDHEN and CDR2 SYDVKM. The CDR3 region is CASSPYNTGELFF. The CDR3 bases are TGTGCCAGCAGTCCTTACAACACCGGGGAGCTGTTTTTT.

A note on this clone: The sample has other DNA sequences that encode this CDR3 too. Written as DNA, the CDR3 is TGTGCCAGCAGCCCAGGGGCCGGGGAGACCCAGTACTTC. This sequence encodes CASSPGAGETQYF. V usage is TRBV7-3 and J usage is TRBJ2-5; possibly TRBD1 for D (6 bases). Trimming removed 5 bases at V and 5 bases at J, with 12 bases between. The CDR3 runs to 13 residues. Germline values: CDR1 SGHTA, CDR2 FQGTGA. The full variable domain, with the rest looked up from reference TRBV7-3 and TRBJ2-5, is GAGVSQTPSNKVTEKGKYVELRCDPISGHTALYWYRQSLGQGPEFLIYFQGTGAADDSGLPNDRFFAVRPEGSVSTLKIQRTERGDSAVYLCASSPGAGETQYFGPGTRLLVL.

The rearrangement joins TRBV28 to TRBJ2-1, with 14 bases fitting TRBD2. The V and J ends lost 2 bases and 8 bases, in that order; junction bases with no gene match: 11. Germline V CDR1 and CDR2: MDHEN, SYDVKM. This CDR3 spans 18 amino acids. The CDR3 sequence: CASSLGVIGTSGRDEQFF. CDR3 sequence (DNA): TGTGCCAGCAGTTTAGGAGTGATTGGGACTAGCGGGAGAGATGAGCAGTTCTTC.

This clone was counted once. The gene calls are TRBV2 and TRBJ2-7; perhaps D is TRBD1 or TRBD2 (7 bases each). The CDR3 is 15 amino acids. From germline, CDR1 is SNHLY and CDR2 FYNNEI. The V end lost 8 bases, the J end lost 0 bases, and 17 bases lay between the germline ends. CDR3 amino acids: CASCLQGGNSYEQYF. The CDR3 coding sequence is TGTGCCAGCTGCCTGCAGGGGGGGAACTCCTACGAGCAGTACTTC.

This chain joins TRBV9 and TRBJ2-4; the D gene is possibly TRBD2 (6 bases). Germline-derived CDR1 and CDR2 are SGDLS and YYNGEE. This CDR3 has 15 residues. V gave up 0 bases and J gave up 8 bases, with 15 bases separating them. CDR3 in amino acids: CASSVVGRSGDIQYF. The CDR3, as DNA: TGTGCCAGCAGCGTAGTTGGACGATCGGGGGACATTCAGTACTTC.

The V call is TRBV27, the J call TRBJ2-1; D unresolved. This CDR3 comprises 15 residues. The V end lost 7 bases, the J end lost 3 bases, and 16 bases lay between the germline ends. In germline, CDR1 is MNHEY, CDR2 SMNVEV (reference sequence). The CDR3 DNA reads TGTGCCAGCACCATGAGGATGGGAAACTACAATGAGCAGTTCTTC. Protein product: CASTMRMGNYNEQFF.

The chain employs TRBV6-5 and TRBJ2-4; 9 nucleotides agree with TRBD1. This CDR3 is built from 15 residues. The germline V gene encodes CDR1 MNHEY and CDR2 SVGAGI. The junction had 5 bases not matched to a gene; V was cut back by 7 bases and J by 1 base. CDR3 sequence: CASTGGTGAKNIQYF. Written as DNA, the CDR3 is TGTGCCAGCACAGGTGGGACAGGGGCCAAAAACATTCAGTACTTC.

The chain carries TRBV11-2 and TRBJ2-7, with 12 bases matching TRBD2. The germline CDR1 and CDR2 sequences are SGHAT and FQNNGV. The CDR3 loop spans 18 amino acids. J gave up 1 base and V 5 bases, and 12 bases lay outside the gene matches. In DNA, the CDR3 is TGTGCCAGCAGCAGATTCCCGGGACTAGCGGGTATGTCCTACGAGCAGTACTTC. It translates to CASSRFPGLAGMSYEQYF.